This TCR beta chain was captured in a study of T cells in localized non-small cell lung cancer. Study-wide results and limits: Longer overall survival was associated with a higher density of T cells in the blood.

As concerns this clone: Antigen specificity is unknown.

Unmatched junction bases numbered 6, after V lost 8 bases and J lost 6 bases. The germline V gene encodes CDR1 MNHNS and CDR2 SASEGT. This CDR3 is built from 13 residues. The protocol was immunoSEQ multiplex PCR, while the TCRdb copy is restricted to in-frame clones and leaves out a portion. The table records 40,000 to 60,000 clones, 81% of them present only once. The V gene is TRBV6-1, the J gene TRBJ2-5, with TRBD1 identical over 10 bases. Source: peripheral blood mononuclear cells, taken before any cancer treatment. The clonotype comes from a man aged 40 to 70 with stage III lung adenocarcinoma. CDR3 residues: CASLPGQGQTQYF. CDR3 DNA sequence: TGTGCCAGCCTGCCGGGACAGGGGCAGACCCAGTACTTC.